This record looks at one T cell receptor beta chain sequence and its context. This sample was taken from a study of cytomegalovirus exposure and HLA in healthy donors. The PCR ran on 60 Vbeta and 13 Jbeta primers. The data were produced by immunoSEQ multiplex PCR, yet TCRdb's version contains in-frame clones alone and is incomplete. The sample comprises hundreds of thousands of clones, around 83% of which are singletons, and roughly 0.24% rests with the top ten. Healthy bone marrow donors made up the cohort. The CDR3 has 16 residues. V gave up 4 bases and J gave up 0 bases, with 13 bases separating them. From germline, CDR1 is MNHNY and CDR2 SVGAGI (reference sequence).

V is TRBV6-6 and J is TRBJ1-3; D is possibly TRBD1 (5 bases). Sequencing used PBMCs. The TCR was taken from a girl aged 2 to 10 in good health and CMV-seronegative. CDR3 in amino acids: CASSSDKNLSGNTIYF. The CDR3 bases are TGTGCCAGCAGTTCGGACAAGAACCTCTCTGGAAACACCATATATTTT.